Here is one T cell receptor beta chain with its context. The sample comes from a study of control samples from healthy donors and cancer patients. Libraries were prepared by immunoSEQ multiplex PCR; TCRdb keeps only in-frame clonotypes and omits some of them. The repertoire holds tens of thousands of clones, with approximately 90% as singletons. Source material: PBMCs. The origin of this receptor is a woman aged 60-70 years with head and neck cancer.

CDR3 loop: CASSFGLADSYNEQFF. The CDR3 region has the DNA TGTGCCAGCAGTTTCGGGCTAGCGGATTCCTACAATGAGCAGTTCTTC. The J gene is TRBJ2-1, the V gene TRBV27; 7 positions match TRBD2. The J segment lost 1 base and the V segment lost 3 bases, leaving 6 bases of the junction unmatched. The CDR3 covers 16 residues. Germline V CDR1 and CDR2: MNHEY, SMNVEV (reference sequence).